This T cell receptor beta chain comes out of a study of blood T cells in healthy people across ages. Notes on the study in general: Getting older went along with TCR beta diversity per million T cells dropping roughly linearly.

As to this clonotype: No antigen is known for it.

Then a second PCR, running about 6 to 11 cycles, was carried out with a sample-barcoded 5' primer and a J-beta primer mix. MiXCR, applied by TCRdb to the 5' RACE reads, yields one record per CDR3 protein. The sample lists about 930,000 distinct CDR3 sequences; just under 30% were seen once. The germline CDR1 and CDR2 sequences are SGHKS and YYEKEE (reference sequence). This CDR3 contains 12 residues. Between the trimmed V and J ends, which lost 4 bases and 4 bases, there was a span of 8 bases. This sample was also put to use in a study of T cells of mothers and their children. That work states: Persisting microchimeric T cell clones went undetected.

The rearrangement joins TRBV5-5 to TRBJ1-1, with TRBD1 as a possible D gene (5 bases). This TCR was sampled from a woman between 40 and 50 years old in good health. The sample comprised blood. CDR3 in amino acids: CASSVTVTEAFF. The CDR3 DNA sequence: TGTGCCAGCAGCGTGACAGTCACTGAAGCTTTCTTT.